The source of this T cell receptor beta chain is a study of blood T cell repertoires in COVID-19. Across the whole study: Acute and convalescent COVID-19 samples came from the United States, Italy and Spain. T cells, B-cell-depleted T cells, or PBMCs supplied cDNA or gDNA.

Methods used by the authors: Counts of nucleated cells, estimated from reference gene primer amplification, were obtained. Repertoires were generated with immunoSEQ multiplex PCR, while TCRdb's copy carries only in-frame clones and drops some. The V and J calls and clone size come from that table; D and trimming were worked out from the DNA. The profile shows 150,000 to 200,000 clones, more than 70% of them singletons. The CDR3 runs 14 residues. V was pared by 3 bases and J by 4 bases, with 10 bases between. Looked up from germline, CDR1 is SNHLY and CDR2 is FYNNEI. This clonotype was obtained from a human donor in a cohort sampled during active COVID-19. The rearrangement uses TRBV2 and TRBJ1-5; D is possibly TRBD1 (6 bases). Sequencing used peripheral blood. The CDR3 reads CASSDRGENQPQHF. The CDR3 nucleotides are TGTGCCAGCAGTGACAGGGGAGAGAATCAGCCCCAGCATTTT.